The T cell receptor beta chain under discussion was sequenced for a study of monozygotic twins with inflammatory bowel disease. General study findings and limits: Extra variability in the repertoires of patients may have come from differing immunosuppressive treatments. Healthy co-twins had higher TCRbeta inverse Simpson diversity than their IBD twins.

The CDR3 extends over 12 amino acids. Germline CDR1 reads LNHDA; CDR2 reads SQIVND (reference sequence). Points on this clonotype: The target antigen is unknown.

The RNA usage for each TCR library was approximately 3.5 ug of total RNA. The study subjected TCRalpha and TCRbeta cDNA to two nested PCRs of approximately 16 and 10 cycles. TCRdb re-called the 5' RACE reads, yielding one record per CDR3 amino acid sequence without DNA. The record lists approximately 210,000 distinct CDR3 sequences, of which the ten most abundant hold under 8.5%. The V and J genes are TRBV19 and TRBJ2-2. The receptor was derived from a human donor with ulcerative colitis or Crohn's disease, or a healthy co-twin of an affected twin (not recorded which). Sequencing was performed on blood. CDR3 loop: CASGRGTGELFF.